This T cell receptor (beta chain) was identified during a study of blood T cell repertoires in COVID-19. Across the study: Samples of COVID-19 (acute and convalescent) were obtained from the United States, Italy and Spain.

V lost 1 base, J lost 11 bases, and 17 bases lay in between. Germline-derived CDR1 and CDR2 are SEHNR and FQNEAQ (reference sequence). This CDR3 has 14 amino acids. Profiled with immunoSEQ multiplex PCR; TCRdb holds only in-frame clones, not every one. This table has some 240,000 clones, roughly 89% appearing once. Sequencing was done on a sample of peripheral blood. This chain joins TRBV7-9 and TRBJ1-1; weak D call: TRBD1 (6 bases). The TCR originated in a woman in her thirties or forties who had recovered from COVID-19. The CDR3 DNA reads as TGTGCCAGCAGCTTAGGTGGTGGCGTGGGGGCGGCTTTCTTT. Translated: CASSLGGGVGAAFF.